Sequencing of this T cell receptor beta chain was carried out in a study of T cell responses to AZD1222 COVID-19 vaccine (dated by TCRdb to the early 2020s). At the level of the whole study: TCR sequencing covered about 230 trial participants: around 210 given two doses of AZD1222 and approximately 25 given two doses of MenACWY control vaccine. Enrollment into the trials was organized by age into subgroups of 18-55, 56-69 and 70-plus years, and those subgroups contained about 150, 27 and 61 TCR-sequenced participants, respectively. Broad study findings and their caveats: Participants were mostly white British and included more females than males, and it was suggested by the authors that clonal diversity may have been underestimated. The whole spike protein was spanned by vaccine-associated CD4 TCRs, and dominant responses were seen in regions 160-218 and 743-854. Because no samples from the day 14 peak response were available, repertoires could be characterized only after the peak T cell response. In the small 56-69-year group, the increase in depth fell short of significance, most likely because of low power. A significant rise in spike-specific TCR breadth and depth was observed after two AZD1222 doses relative to day 0 and relative to MenACWY recipients. Nearly half of unique spike-specific TCRs reportedly recognized epitopes outside regions mutated in the B.1.351 and B.1.1.7 variants. Conclusions about previously exposed vaccinees are limited because only five to seven AZD1222 recipients were SARS-CoV-2 seropositive at baseline.

The meaning of the sample's time point label: baseline before first vaccination. In light of the paper, this sample's treatment or condition label describes: meningococcal conjugate vaccine given as trial control. The vaccinee samples were drawn from two UK trials, COV001 and COV002, one of which was a single-blind randomized controlled phase 2/3 trial testing AZD1222 (ChAdOx1 nCoV-19) in healthy adults. Trial participant PBMC samples were collected at day 0 and day 28 after the second dose for TCRbeta chain sequencing. Note on this clone: Its recognized antigen is unknown. The input lacks base qualities; no much larger clone sits a single base away. This CDR3 is also generated by other DNA sequences in the sample.

The CDR3 regions of human TCRbeta chains were subjected to immunosequencing. As for the authors' bioinformatics: TCRs in the repertoires were matched against a reference library of SARS-CoV-2-specific TCRs that had been generated with the MIRA antigen-specificity platform. Breadth was defined as the fraction of unique TCRs that were SARS-CoV-2-associated. Depth was defined as the fraction of total T cells that were SARS-CoV-2-associated. Each spike-specific TCR was assigned to its reactive spike region and to a CD4 or CD8 class using the MIRA data. Log10-transformed breadth and depth values were compared by one-way ANOVA with Sidak's multiple comparisons tests. Held by TCRdb, this immuneACCESS table contains in-frame sequences only and omits some clones. Under half of the omission traces to an unresolved V gene where checked; the cause of the rest is unknown. The DNA gave D and trimming, while V, J and clone size come from that table. The sample data list 130,000 or so clones, and 80% to 95% of these were observed just once. The ten largest make up more than 0.8% of the sample.

The CDR3 runs 12 residues from the cysteine to the phenylalanine. Just CDR3 DNA is preserved here, 36 bases in frame from base 1. V is shortened by 4 bases, J by 7 bases, and the region joining them spans 8 bases. From the germline V gene, CDR1 is MDHEN and CDR2 is SYDVKM. The TCR originated in an adult in good health. The sequence joins TRBV28 to TRBJ1-5, with the D gene uncertain. The sequenced sample was peripheral blood, obtained on day 0 of MenACWY control vaccination. CDR3 loop: CASSSVGQPQHF. In nucleotides, the sequence is TGTGCCAGCAGTTCAGTTGGGCAGCCCCAGCATTTT.